The 29 T cell receptor beta chains presented below share a single source sample, sequenced in a study of T cells expressing NK-cell markers. From its re-call of the 5' RACE reads, TCRdb lists each CDR3 protein once, without DNA. The sample holds 500,000 to 600,000 distinct CDR3 sequences. Sequenced input: blood T cells: a sorted CD56 or NKG2C T cell subset, CD4+ or CD8+ T cells, or bulk PBMC T cells (not recorded which). All receptors derive from a man in his late teens or twenties in good health.

The V gene is TRBV29-1, the J gene TRBJ1-2. CDR1 SQVTM and CDR2 ANQGSEA come from the germline V gene. The CDR3 totals 14 residues. CDR3 protein: CSVEILGSNYGYTF. Looking up the rest from reference TRBV29-1 and TRBJ1-2 gives the full variable domain: SAVISQKPSRDICQRGTSLTIQCQVDSQVTMMFWYRQQPGQSLTLIATANQGSEATYESGFVIDKFPISRPNLTFSTLTVSNMSPEDSSIYLCSVEILGSNYGYTFGSGTRLTVV.

V is TRBV5-1 and J is TRBJ2-3. Germline V CDR1 and CDR2: SGHRS, YFSETQ. The CDR3 consists of 15 residues. The chain's CDR3 is CASSLQQTVTDTQYF.

The rearrangement joins TRBV24-1 to TRBJ2-5; TCRdb's D call, TRBD1, is unchecked because there is no DNA. Germline V gene data show CDR1 as KGHDR and CDR2 as SFDVKD. This CDR3 region has 17 residues. The CDR3 loop reads CATSDFRGSHHQETQYF.

The CDR3 loop is CASRVLKNTDTQYF. V is TRBV6-2 or TRBV6-3 and J is TRBJ2-3. The CDR3 has 14 amino acids. Germline V gene sequence: CDR1 MNHEY, CDR2 SVGEGT.

This chain links TRBV9 with TRBJ2-1. Germline V gene data show CDR1 as SGDLS and CDR2 as YYNGEE. The CDR3 spans 16 residues. This CDR3 is CASSAVSRGSYNEQFF.

This chain uses TRBV15 with TRBJ2-1; the TCRdb D gene call, TRBD1, has no DNA to confirm it. Per the germline V gene, CDR1 is LNHNV and CDR2 is YYDKDF (reference sequence). This CDR3 has 15 residues. The CDR3 reads CATSKTGTRNNEQFF.

This chain uses TRBV11-2 with TRBJ2-4. Germline V lookup: CDR1 SGHAT, CDR2 FQNNGV. The length of the CDR3 is 18 residues. CDR3 sequence: CASSRTTIDRVAKNIQYF.

V and J are TRBV27 and TRBJ2-2; TCRdb calls TRBD2, which cannot be checked without DNA. CDR1 is MNHEY and CDR2 is SMNVEV in the germline V gene (reference sequence). The CDR3 sequence is 13 residues long. CDR3 amino acids: CASSRTSSGELFF.

J is TRBJ2-2 and V is TRBV19; TCRdb designates TRBD1, a call that cannot be tested without DNA. This CDR3 contains 14 residues. Germline V CDR1 and CDR2: LNHDA, SQIVND (reference sequence). CDR3 in amino acids: CASSNGRGTGELFF.

J is TRBJ2-2 and V is TRBV6-5; TCRdb's D gene call, TRBD1, goes unchecked for lack of DNA. Germline CDR1 and CDR2: MNHEY and SVGAGI. The CDR3 runs 16 residues. The CDR3 is CASSWTDPRNTGELFF.

The chain couples TRBV4-3 to TRBJ2-2; TCRdb's D call of TRBD2 is untestable without DNA. CDR1 is LGHNA, CDR2 YSLEER, per germline. The CDR3 has 16 amino acids. This CDR3 is CASSQESGGAAGELFF.

The chain recombines TRBV12-3 or TRBV12-4 with TRBJ2-1; there is no DNA to check the TCRdb D call of TRBD2. The length of the CDR3 is 16 residues. CDR3 in amino acids: CASSPLAGQGYNEQFF.

The genes are TRBV20-1 and TRBJ2-1. The CDR3 runs to 12 residues. CDR1 DFQATT and CDR2 SNEGSKA come from the germline V gene (reference sequence). The CDR3 loop is CSARGNADEQFF.

The chain is built from TRBV12-3 or TRBV12-4 and TRBJ1-4. This CDR3 spans 13 amino acids. The chain's CDR3 is CASSFPVGEKLFF.

The rearrangement links TRBV10-3 to TRBJ2-3; TCRdb's assignment of TRBD2 cannot be checked, as there is no DNA. Germline loops: CDR1 ENHRY, CDR2 SYGVKD. This CDR3 is built from 14 residues. The CDR3 reads CAIGTSGRVDTQYF.

The gene calls are TRBV10-3 and TRBJ1-1. Germline V gene sequence: CDR1 ENHRY, CDR2 SYGVKD. The CDR3 consists of 14 residues. CDR3 sequence: CAISDVRKNTEAFF.

V is TRBV7-9 and J is TRBJ2-3. The germline gives CDR1 SEHNR, CDR2 FQNEAQ (reference sequence). This CDR3 spans 15 amino acids. The CDR3 region is CASSLAGRDTDTQYF. Variable domain in full (rest from reference TRBV7-9 and TRBJ2-3): DTGVSQNPRHKITKRGQNVTFRCDPISEHNRLYWYRQTLGQGPEFLTYFQNEAQLEKSRLLSDRFSAERPKGSFSTLEIQRTEQGDSAMYLCASSLAGRDTDTQYFGPGTRLTVL.

Here the CDR3 reads CASRFIEGAGDNEQFF. The gene calls are TRBV27 and TRBJ2-1; TCRdb picks TRBD2, but there is no DNA to check that call. CDR3 length: 16 amino acids. The V gene's germline CDR1 is MNHEY and CDR2 SMNVEV (reference sequence).

The chain links TRBV7-2 to TRBJ2-2; TCRdb's assignment of TRBD2 cannot be checked, as there is no DNA. The CDR3 covers 15 residues. Germline values: CDR1 SGHTA, CDR2 FQGNSA. The CDR3 protein is CASSLTSENTGELFF.

V is TRBV5-1 and J is TRBJ2-1; TCRdb selects TRBD1, and the lack of DNA leaves this call unchecked. Germline V gives CDR1 SGHRS, CDR2 YFSETQ. CDR3 length: 14 residues. CDR3 sequence reads: CASSLGQAGNEQFF.

The chain has TRBV6-5 and TRBJ2-7; TCRdb's D call of TRBD2 is untestable without DNA. The CDR3 length is 16 residues. Germline CDR1 and CDR2: MNHEY and SVGAGI. CDR3 sequence reads: CASSYKKREGLLEQYF.

The chain employs TRBV5-5 and TRBJ1-2; there is no DNA to check the TCRdb D call of TRBD1. The CDR3 is made up of 14 amino acids. In germline, CDR1 is SGHKS, CDR2 YYEKEE (reference sequence). The CDR3 reads CASSIRDGSYGYTF. Full variable domain (rest looked up from reference TRBV5-5 and TRBJ1-2): DAGVTQSPTHLIKTRGQQVTLRCSPISGHKSVSWYQQVLGQGPQFIFQYYEKEERGRGNFPDRFSARQFPNYSSELNVNALLLGDSALYLCASSIRDGSYGYTFGSGTRLTVV.

The chain carries TRBV29-1 and TRBJ1-3; the TRBD1 assignment by TCRdb is unverifiable without DNA. Germline loops: CDR1 SQVTM, CDR2 ANQGSEA. The CDR3 covers 14 residues. This CDR3 reads CSVESPGNGNTIYF. Full variable domain (remainder filled in from reference TRBV29-1 and TRBJ1-3): SAVISQKPSRDICQRGTSLTIQCQVDSQVTMMFWYRQQPGQSLTLIATANQGSEATYESGFVIDKFPISRPNLTFSTLTVSNMSPEDSSIYLCSVESPGNGNTIYFGEGSWLTVV.

This chain connects TRBV7-6 to TRBJ1-1; TCRdb selects TRBD1, and the lack of DNA leaves this call unchecked. Germline V gene sequence: CDR1 SGHVS, CDR2 FNYEAQ. This CDR3 has 13 amino acids. The CDR3 here is CASSLEPGVEAFF. The full variable domain, its missing parts supplied by reference TRBV7-6 and TRBJ1-1, is GAGVSQSPRYKVTKRGQDVALRCDPISGHVSLYWYRQALGQGPEFLTYFNYEAQQDKSGLPNDRFSAERPEGSISTLTIQRTEQRDSAMYRCASSLEPGVEAFFGQGTRLTVV.

The chain joins TRBV20-1 to TRBJ2-1; TCRdb outputs TRBD1, but without DNA this stays unchecked. This CDR3 comprises 15 residues. Germline loops: CDR1 DFQATT, CDR2 SNEGSKA (reference sequence). The CDR3 sequence: CSARDDRGAYNEQFF.

The rearrangement uses TRBV15 and TRBJ1-5; the TCRdb call, TRBD1, lacks DNA for checking. From germline, CDR1 is LNHNV and CDR2 YYDKDF (reference sequence). This CDR3 has 12 residues. The CDR3 protein is CATANRGQPQHF.

CDR3: CASSLVVFERWMSDRYEQYF. The chain is built from TRBV7-2 and TRBJ2-7. This CDR3 comprises 20 residues. Germline CDR1 SGHTA, CDR2 FQGNSA.

The gene calls are TRBV29-1 and TRBJ2-1; there is no DNA to check the TCRdb D call of TRBD2. CDR1 SQVTM and CDR2 ANQGSEA come from the germline V gene. The CDR3 extends over 15 amino acids. The CDR3 spells CSVDNGARIYNEQFF.

CDR3 sequence reads: CASQGLGANVLTF. The V call is TRBV4-1, the J call TRBJ2-6. The V gene's germline CDR1 is MGHRA and CDR2 YSYEKL. The CDR3 spans 13 residues.